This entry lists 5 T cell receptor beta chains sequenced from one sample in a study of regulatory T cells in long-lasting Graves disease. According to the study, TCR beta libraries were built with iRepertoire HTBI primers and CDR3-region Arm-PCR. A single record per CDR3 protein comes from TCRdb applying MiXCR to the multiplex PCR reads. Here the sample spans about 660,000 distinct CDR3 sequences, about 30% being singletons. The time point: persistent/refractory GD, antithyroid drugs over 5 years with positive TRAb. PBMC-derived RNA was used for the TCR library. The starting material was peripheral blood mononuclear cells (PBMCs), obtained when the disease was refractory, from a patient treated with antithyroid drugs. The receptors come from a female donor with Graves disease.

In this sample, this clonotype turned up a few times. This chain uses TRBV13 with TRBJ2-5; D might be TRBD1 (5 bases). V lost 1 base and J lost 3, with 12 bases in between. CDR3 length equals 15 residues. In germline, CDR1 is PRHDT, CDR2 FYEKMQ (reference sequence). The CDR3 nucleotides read TGTGCCAGCAGCTTAGAGGGGAATGGGGAAGAGACCCAGTACTTC. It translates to CASSLEGNGEETQYF.

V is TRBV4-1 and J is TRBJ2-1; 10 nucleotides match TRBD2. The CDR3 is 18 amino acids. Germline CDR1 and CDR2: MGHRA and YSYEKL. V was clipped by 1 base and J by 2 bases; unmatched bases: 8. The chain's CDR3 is CASSQGLAGIMTYNEQFF. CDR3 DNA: TGCGCCAGCAGCCAAGGACTAGCGGGTATCATGACCTACAATGAGCAGTTCTTC.

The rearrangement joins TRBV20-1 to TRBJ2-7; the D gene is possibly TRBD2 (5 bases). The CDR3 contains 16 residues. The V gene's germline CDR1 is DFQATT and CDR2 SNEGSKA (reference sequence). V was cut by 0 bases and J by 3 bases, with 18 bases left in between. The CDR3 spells CSAREADSRSLYEQYF. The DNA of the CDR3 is TGCAGTGCTAGAGAGGCGGACTCCCGTTCCCTCTACGAGCAGTACTTC.

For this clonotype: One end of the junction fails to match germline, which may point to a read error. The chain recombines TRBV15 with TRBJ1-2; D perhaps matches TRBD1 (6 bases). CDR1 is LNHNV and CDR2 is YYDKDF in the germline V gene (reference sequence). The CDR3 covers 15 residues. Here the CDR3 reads CATSSLRGRGYDYTF. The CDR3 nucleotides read TGTGCCACCAGCAGCCTCCGGGGCAGGGGCTATGACTACACCTTC.

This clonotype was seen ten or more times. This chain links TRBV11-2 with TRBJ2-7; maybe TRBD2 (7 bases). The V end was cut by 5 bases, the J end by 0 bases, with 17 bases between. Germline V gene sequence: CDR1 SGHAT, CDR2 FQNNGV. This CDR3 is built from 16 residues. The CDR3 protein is CASSPTGGGSSYEQYF. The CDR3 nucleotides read TGTGCCAGCAGCCCCACCGGGGGCGGGAGCTCCTACGAGCAGTACTTC.